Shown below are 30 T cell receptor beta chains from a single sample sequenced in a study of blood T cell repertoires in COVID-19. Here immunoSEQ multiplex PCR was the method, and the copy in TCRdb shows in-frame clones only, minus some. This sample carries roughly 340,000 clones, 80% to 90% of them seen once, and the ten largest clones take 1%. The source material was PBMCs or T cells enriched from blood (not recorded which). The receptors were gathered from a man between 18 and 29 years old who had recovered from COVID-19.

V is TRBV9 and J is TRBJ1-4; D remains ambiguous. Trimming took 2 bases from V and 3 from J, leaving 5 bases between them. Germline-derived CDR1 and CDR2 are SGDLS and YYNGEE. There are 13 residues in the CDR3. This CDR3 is CASSVRPNEKLFF. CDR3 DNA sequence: TGTGCCAGCAGCGTGAGGCCTAATGAAAAACTGTTTTTT.

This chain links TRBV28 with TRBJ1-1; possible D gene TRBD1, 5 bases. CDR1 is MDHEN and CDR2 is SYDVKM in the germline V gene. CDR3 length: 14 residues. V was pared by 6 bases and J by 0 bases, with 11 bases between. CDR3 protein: CASRTPTVNTEAFF. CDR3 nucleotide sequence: TGTGCCAGCAGAACCCCGACAGTGAACACTGAAGCTTTCTTT.

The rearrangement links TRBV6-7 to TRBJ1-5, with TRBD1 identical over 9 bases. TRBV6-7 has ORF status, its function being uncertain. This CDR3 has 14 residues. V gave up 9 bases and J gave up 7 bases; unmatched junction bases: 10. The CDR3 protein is CARLGQGQIQPQHF. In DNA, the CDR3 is TGTGCCAGACTCGGACAGGGGCAAATACAGCCCCAGCATTTT.

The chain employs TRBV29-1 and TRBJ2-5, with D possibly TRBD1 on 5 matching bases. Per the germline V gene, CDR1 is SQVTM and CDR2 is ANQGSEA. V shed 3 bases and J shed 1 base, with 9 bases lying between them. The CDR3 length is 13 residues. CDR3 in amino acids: CSVDLGPQETQYF. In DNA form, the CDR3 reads TGCAGCGTTGATCTGGGGCCCCAAGAGACCCAGTACTTC.

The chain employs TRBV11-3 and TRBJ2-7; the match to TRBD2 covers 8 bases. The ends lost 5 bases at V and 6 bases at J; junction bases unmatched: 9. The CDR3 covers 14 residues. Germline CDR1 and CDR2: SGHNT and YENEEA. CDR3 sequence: CASSISGISSEQYF. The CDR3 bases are TGTGCCAGCAGCATTAGCGGGATCTCTTCCGAGCAGTACTTC.

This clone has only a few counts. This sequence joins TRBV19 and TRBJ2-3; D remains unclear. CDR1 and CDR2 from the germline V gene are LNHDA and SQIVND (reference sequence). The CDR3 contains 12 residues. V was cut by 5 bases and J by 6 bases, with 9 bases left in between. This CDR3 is CASSQARDTQYF. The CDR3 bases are TGTGCCAGTAGTCAGGCAAGGGATACGCAGTATTTT. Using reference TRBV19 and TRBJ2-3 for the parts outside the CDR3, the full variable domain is DGGITQSPKYLFRKEGQNVTLSCEQNLNHDAMYWYRQDPGQGLRLIYYSQIVNDFQKGDIAEGYSVSREKKESFPLTVTSAQKNPTAFYLCASSQARDTQYFGPGTRLTVL.

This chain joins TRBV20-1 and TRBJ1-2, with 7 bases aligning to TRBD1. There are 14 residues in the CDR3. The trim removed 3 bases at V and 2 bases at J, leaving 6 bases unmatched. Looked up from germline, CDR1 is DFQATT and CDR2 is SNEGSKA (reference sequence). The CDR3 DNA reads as TGCAGTGCTAGTGGGTCGACAGGGAACTATGGCTACACCTTC. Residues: CSASGSTGNYGYTF.

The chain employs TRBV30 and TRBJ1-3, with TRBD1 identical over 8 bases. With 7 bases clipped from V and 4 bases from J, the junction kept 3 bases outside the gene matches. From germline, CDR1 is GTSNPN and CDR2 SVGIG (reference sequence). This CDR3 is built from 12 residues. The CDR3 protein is CASGGFGNTIYF. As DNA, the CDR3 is TGTGCCTCAGGGGGCTTCGGAAACACCATATATTTT.

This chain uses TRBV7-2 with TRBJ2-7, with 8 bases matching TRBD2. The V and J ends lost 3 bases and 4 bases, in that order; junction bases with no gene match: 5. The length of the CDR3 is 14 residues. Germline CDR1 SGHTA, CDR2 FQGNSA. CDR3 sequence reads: CASSFYGRDYEQYF. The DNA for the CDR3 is TGTGCCAGCAGCTTTTACGGGAGGGATTACGAGCAGTACTTC.

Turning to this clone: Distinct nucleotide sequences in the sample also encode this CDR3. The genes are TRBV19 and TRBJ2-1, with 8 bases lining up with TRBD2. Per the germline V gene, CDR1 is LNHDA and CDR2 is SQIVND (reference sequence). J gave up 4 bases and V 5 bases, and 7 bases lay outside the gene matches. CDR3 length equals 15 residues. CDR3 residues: CASSVTSGDYNEQFF. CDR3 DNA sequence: TGTGCCAGTAGTGTTACTAGCGGCGATTACAATGAGCAGTTCTTC.

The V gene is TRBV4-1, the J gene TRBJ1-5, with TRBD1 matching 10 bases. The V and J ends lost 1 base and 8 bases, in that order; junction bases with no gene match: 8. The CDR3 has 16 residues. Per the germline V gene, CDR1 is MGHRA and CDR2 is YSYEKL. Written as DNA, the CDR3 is TGCGCCAGCAGCCAAGGATCCGGGACAGGGGCGAAGCCCCAGCATTTT. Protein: CASSQGSGTGAKPQHF.

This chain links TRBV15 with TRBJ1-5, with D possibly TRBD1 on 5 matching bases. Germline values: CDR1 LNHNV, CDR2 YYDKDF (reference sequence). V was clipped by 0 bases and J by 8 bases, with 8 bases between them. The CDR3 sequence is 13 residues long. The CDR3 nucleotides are TGTGCCACCAGCAGAGACAGGGTTGAGCCCCAGCATTTT. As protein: CATSRDRVEPQHF.

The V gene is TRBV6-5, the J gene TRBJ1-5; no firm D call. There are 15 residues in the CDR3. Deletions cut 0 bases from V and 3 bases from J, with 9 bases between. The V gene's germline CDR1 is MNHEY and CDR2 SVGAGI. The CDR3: CASSYSSQANQPQHF. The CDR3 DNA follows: TGTGCCAGCAGTTACTCGAGTCAGGCCAATCAGCCCCAGCATTTT.

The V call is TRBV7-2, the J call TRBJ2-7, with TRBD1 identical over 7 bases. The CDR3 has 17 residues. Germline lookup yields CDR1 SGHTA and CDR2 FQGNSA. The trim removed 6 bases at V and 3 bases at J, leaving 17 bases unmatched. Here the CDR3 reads CASSLTTGSRGFYEQYF. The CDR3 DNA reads TGTGCCAGCAGTCTGACGACAGGGTCGAGGGGTTTCTACGAGCAGTACTTC.

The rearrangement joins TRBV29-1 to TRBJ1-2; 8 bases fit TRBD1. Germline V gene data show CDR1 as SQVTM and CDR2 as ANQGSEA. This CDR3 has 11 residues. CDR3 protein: CSAGTGYGYTF. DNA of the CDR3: TGCAGTGCCGGGACAGGCTATGGCTACACCTTC. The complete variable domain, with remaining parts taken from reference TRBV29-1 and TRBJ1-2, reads SAVISQKPSRDICQRGTSLTIQCQVDSQVTMMFWYRQQPGQSLTLIATANQGSEATYESGFVIDKFPISRPNLTFSTLTVSNMSPEDSSIYLCSAGTGYGYTFGSGTRLTVV.

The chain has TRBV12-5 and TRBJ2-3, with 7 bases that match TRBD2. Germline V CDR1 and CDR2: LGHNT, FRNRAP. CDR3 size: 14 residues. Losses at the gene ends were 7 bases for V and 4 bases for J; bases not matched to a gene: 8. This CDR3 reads CASVSAGVADTQYF. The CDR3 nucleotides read TGTGCTAGTGTTTCGGCGGGGGTCGCAGATACGCAGTATTTT.

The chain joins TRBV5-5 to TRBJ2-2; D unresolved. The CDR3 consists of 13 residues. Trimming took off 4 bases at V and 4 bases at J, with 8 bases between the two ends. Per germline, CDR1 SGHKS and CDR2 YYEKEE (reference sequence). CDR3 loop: CASSERITGELFF. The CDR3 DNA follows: TGTGCCAGCAGCGAGCGAATCACCGGGGAGCTGTTTTTT.

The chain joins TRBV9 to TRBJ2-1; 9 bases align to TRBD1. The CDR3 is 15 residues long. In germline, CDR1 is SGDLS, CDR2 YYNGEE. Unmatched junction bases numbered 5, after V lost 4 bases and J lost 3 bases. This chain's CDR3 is CASSPLTGGYNEQFF. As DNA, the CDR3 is TGTGCCAGCAGCCCTTTGACAGGGGGCTACAATGAGCAGTTCTTC.

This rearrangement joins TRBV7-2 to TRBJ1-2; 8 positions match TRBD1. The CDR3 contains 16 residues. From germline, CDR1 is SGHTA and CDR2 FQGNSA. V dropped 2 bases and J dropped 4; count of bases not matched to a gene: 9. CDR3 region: CASSLTTLTGGYGYTF. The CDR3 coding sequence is TGTGCCAGCAGCTTAACGACCTTAACAGGGGGCTATGGCTACACCTTC.

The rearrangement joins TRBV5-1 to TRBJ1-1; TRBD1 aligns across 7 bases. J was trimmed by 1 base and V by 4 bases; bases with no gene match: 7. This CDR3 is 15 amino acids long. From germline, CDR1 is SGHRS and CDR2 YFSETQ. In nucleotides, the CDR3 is TGCGCCAGCAGCGGAACGGCAGGGGGGAACACTGAAGCTTTCTTT. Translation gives CASSGTAGGNTEAFF.

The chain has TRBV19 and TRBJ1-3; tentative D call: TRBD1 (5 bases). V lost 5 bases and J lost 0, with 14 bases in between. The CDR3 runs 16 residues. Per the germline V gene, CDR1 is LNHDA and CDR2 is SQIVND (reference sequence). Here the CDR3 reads CASSYQGSISGNTIYF. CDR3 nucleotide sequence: TGTGCCAGTAGTTATCAGGGATCGATCTCTGGAAACACCATATATTTT. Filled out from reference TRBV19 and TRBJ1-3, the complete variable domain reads DGGITQSPKYLFRKEGQNVTLSCEQNLNHDAMYWYRQDPGQGLRLIYYSQIVNDFQKGDIAEGYSVSREKKESFPLTVTSAQKNPTAFYLCASSYQGSISGNTIYFGEGSWLTVV.

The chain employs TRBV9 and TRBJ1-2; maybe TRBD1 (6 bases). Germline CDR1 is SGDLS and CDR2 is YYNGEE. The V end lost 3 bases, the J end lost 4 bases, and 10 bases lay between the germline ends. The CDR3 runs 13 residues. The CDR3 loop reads CASSGRTVYGYTF. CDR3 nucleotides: TGTGCCAGCAGCGGACGGACAGTCTATGGCTACACCTTC.

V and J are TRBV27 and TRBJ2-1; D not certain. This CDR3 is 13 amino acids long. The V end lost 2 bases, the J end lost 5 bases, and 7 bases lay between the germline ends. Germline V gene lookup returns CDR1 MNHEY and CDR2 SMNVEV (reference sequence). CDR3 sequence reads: CASSLGPNNEQFF. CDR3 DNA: TGTGCCAGCAGTTTAGGGCCTAACAATGAGCAGTTCTTC.

DNA for the CDR3: TGTGCCATCAGTGAGGGCAGCTATGGCTACACCTTC. The encoded protein is CAISEGSYGYTF. This chain joins TRBV10-3 and TRBJ1-2, with D unresolved. CDR1 and CDR2 from the germline V gene are ENHRY and SYGVKD. V lost 2 bases to trimming and J lost 4 bases, with 5 bases between them. This CDR3 spans 12 amino acids.

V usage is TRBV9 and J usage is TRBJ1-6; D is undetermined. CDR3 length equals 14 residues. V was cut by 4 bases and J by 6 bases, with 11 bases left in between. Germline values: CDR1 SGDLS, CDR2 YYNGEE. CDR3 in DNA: TGTGCCAGCAGCCCATCCCATTCTAATTCACCCCTCCACTTT. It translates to CASSPSHSNSPLHF.

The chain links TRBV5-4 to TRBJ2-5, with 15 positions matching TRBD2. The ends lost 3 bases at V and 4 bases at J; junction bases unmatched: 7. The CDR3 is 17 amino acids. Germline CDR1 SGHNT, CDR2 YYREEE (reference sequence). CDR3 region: CASSYRTSGRAGETQYF. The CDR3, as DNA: TGTGCCAGCAGCTATAGGACTAGCGGGAGGGCCGGAGAGACCCAGTACTTC.

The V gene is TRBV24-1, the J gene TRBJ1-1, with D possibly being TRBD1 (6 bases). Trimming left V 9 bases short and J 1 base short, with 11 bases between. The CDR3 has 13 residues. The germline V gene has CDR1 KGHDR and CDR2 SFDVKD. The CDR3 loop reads CATQAGANTEAFF. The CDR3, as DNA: TGTGCCACCCAAGCAGGGGCGAACACTGAAGCTTTCTTT.

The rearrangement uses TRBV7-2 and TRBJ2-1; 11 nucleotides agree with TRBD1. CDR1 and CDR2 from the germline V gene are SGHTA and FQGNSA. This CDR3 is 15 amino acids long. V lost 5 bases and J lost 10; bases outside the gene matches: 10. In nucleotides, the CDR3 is TGTGCCAGCAGCCAAACCGGGACAGGGGGTGGCGAGCAGTTCTTC. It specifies CASSQTGTGGGEQFF.

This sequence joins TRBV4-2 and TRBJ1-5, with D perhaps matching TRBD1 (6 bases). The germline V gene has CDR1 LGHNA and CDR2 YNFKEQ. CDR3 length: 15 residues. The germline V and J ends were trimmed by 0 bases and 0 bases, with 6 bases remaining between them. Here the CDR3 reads CASSQEQGSNQPQHF. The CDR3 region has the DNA TGTGCCAGCAGCCAAGAACAGGGTAGCAATCAGCCCCAGCATTTT.

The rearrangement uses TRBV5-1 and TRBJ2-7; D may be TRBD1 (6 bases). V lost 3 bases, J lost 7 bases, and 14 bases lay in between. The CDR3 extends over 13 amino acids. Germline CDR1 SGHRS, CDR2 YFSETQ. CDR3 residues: CASSSGPTGEQYF. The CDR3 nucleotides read TGCGCCAGCAGCTCTGGCCCAACAGGGGAGCAGTACTTC.